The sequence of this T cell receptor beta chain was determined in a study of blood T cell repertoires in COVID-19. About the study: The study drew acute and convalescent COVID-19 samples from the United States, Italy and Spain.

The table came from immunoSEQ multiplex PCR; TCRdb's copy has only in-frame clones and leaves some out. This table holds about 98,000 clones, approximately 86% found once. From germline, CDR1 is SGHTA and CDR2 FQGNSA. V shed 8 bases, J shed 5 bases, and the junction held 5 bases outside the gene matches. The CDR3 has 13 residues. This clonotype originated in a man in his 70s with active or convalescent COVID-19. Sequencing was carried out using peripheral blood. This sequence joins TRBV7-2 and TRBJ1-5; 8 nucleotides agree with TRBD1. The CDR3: CASGVDRDQPQHF. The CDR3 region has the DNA TGTGCCAGCGGTGTGGACAGGGATCAGCCCCAGCATTTT. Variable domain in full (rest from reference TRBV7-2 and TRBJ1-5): GAGVSQSPSNKVTEKGKDVELRCDPISGHTALYWYRQSLGQGLEFLIYFQGNSAPDKSGLPSDRFSAERTGGSVSTLTIQRTQQEDSAVYLCASGVDRDQPQHFGDGTRLSIL.